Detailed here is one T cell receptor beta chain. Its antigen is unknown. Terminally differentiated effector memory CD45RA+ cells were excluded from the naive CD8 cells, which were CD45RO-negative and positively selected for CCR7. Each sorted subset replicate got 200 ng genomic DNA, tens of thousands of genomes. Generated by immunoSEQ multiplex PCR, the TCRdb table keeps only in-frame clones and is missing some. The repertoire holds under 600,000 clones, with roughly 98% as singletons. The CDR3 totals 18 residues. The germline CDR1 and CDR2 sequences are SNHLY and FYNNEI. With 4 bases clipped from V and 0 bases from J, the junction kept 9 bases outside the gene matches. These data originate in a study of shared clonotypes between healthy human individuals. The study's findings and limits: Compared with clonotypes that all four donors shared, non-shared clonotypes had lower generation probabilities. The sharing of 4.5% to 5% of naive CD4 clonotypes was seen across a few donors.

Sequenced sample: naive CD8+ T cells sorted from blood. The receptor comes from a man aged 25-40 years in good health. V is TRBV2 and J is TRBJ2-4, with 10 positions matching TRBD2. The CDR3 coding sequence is TGTGCCAGCAGTGGGGACCCTAGCGGGGGTCTAGCCAAAAACATTCAGTACTTC. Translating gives CASSGDPSGGLAKNIQYF.